The entry below gives a single TCR beta chain sequence along with its context. The antigen is undetermined. From germline, CDR1 is SGHVS and CDR2 FNYEAQ. The CDR3 is 18 amino acids. J lost 1 base, V lost 4 bases, and 13 bases had no gene match. This sample was taken from a study of T-cell memory formation after mild COVID-19. Across the study: Each donor largely had its own TCR clusters. Broader study findings: Contracting CD4+ clones lay largely in CM and EM, with CD8+ ones residing in EMRA.

TCRdb reprocessed the 5' RACE reads with MiXCR, giving one entry per CDR3 protein. In the table there are roughly 380,000 distinct CDR3 sequences, around 27% of which are singletons. The genes are TRBV7-6 and TRBJ2-3; 8 bases match TRBD1. The clonotype comes from an adult woman who had mild COVID-19 (a few samples of this study predate the infection). Cell type and time point are not known. The sequenced sample consisted of PBMCs or a T cell subset sorted from them (not recorded which). The CDR3, as DNA: TGTGCCAGCAGCTCATCATCCAGGGGGCACAGGGGCACAGATACGCAGTATTTT. This codes for CASSSSSRGHRGTDTQYF.